The 2 T cell receptor beta chains listed next were all sequenced from one sample in a study of T-cell reconstitution after alpha-beta-depleted transplantation in children. A TCRbeta library incorporating unique molecular identifiers was prepared. TCRdb analysed the PCR reads with MiXCR anew, one entry per CDR3 protein. Here the sample spans a few hundred thousand distinct CDR3 sequences, under 15% being singletons. The sample in question was PBMCs from the stem cell graft donor, obtained from the stem cell graft. Source of these receptors: a human donor who donated a stem cell graft to a child with combined immunodeficiency.

This sequence joins TRBV6-5 and TRBJ2-7, with a weak D call TRBD1 (5 bases). This CDR3 is built from 14 residues. Per germline, CDR1 MNHEY and CDR2 SVGAGI. V was shortened by 3 bases and J by 7 bases, with 16 bases between the two germline ends. This CDR3 is CASSYRARAKEQYF. In nucleotides, the CDR3 is TGTGCCAGCAGTTATCGGGCCAGGGCGAAAGAGCAGTACTTC.

This clonotype was seen only a few times. The chain joins TRBV6-2 or TRBV6-3 to TRBJ2-1, with a tentative D call TRBD1 (5 bases). V shed 6 bases and J shed 8 bases, with 17 bases lying between them. CDR1 is MNHEY, CDR2 SVGEGT, per germline. The CDR3 has 14 residues. The DNA of the CDR3 is TGTGCCAGCAGACATCGCCAGGGCTGGGATGAGCAGTTCTTC. Amino acid sequence: CASRHRQGWDEQFF.